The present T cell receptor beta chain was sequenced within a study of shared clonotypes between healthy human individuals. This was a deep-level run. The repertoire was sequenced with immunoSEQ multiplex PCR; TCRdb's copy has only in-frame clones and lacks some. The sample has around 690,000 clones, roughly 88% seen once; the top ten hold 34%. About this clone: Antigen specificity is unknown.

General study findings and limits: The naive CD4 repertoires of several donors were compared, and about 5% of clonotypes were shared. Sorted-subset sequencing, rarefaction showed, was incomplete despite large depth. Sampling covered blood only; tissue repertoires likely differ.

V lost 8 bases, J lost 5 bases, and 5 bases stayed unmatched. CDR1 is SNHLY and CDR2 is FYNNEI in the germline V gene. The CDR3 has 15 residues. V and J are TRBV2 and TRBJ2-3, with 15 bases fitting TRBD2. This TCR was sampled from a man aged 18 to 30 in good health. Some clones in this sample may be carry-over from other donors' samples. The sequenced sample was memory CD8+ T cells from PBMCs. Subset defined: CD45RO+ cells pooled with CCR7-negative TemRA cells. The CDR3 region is CASGEGLAGGDTQYF. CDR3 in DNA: TGTGCCAGCGGCGAGGGACTAGCGGGAGGAGATACGCAGTATTTT.